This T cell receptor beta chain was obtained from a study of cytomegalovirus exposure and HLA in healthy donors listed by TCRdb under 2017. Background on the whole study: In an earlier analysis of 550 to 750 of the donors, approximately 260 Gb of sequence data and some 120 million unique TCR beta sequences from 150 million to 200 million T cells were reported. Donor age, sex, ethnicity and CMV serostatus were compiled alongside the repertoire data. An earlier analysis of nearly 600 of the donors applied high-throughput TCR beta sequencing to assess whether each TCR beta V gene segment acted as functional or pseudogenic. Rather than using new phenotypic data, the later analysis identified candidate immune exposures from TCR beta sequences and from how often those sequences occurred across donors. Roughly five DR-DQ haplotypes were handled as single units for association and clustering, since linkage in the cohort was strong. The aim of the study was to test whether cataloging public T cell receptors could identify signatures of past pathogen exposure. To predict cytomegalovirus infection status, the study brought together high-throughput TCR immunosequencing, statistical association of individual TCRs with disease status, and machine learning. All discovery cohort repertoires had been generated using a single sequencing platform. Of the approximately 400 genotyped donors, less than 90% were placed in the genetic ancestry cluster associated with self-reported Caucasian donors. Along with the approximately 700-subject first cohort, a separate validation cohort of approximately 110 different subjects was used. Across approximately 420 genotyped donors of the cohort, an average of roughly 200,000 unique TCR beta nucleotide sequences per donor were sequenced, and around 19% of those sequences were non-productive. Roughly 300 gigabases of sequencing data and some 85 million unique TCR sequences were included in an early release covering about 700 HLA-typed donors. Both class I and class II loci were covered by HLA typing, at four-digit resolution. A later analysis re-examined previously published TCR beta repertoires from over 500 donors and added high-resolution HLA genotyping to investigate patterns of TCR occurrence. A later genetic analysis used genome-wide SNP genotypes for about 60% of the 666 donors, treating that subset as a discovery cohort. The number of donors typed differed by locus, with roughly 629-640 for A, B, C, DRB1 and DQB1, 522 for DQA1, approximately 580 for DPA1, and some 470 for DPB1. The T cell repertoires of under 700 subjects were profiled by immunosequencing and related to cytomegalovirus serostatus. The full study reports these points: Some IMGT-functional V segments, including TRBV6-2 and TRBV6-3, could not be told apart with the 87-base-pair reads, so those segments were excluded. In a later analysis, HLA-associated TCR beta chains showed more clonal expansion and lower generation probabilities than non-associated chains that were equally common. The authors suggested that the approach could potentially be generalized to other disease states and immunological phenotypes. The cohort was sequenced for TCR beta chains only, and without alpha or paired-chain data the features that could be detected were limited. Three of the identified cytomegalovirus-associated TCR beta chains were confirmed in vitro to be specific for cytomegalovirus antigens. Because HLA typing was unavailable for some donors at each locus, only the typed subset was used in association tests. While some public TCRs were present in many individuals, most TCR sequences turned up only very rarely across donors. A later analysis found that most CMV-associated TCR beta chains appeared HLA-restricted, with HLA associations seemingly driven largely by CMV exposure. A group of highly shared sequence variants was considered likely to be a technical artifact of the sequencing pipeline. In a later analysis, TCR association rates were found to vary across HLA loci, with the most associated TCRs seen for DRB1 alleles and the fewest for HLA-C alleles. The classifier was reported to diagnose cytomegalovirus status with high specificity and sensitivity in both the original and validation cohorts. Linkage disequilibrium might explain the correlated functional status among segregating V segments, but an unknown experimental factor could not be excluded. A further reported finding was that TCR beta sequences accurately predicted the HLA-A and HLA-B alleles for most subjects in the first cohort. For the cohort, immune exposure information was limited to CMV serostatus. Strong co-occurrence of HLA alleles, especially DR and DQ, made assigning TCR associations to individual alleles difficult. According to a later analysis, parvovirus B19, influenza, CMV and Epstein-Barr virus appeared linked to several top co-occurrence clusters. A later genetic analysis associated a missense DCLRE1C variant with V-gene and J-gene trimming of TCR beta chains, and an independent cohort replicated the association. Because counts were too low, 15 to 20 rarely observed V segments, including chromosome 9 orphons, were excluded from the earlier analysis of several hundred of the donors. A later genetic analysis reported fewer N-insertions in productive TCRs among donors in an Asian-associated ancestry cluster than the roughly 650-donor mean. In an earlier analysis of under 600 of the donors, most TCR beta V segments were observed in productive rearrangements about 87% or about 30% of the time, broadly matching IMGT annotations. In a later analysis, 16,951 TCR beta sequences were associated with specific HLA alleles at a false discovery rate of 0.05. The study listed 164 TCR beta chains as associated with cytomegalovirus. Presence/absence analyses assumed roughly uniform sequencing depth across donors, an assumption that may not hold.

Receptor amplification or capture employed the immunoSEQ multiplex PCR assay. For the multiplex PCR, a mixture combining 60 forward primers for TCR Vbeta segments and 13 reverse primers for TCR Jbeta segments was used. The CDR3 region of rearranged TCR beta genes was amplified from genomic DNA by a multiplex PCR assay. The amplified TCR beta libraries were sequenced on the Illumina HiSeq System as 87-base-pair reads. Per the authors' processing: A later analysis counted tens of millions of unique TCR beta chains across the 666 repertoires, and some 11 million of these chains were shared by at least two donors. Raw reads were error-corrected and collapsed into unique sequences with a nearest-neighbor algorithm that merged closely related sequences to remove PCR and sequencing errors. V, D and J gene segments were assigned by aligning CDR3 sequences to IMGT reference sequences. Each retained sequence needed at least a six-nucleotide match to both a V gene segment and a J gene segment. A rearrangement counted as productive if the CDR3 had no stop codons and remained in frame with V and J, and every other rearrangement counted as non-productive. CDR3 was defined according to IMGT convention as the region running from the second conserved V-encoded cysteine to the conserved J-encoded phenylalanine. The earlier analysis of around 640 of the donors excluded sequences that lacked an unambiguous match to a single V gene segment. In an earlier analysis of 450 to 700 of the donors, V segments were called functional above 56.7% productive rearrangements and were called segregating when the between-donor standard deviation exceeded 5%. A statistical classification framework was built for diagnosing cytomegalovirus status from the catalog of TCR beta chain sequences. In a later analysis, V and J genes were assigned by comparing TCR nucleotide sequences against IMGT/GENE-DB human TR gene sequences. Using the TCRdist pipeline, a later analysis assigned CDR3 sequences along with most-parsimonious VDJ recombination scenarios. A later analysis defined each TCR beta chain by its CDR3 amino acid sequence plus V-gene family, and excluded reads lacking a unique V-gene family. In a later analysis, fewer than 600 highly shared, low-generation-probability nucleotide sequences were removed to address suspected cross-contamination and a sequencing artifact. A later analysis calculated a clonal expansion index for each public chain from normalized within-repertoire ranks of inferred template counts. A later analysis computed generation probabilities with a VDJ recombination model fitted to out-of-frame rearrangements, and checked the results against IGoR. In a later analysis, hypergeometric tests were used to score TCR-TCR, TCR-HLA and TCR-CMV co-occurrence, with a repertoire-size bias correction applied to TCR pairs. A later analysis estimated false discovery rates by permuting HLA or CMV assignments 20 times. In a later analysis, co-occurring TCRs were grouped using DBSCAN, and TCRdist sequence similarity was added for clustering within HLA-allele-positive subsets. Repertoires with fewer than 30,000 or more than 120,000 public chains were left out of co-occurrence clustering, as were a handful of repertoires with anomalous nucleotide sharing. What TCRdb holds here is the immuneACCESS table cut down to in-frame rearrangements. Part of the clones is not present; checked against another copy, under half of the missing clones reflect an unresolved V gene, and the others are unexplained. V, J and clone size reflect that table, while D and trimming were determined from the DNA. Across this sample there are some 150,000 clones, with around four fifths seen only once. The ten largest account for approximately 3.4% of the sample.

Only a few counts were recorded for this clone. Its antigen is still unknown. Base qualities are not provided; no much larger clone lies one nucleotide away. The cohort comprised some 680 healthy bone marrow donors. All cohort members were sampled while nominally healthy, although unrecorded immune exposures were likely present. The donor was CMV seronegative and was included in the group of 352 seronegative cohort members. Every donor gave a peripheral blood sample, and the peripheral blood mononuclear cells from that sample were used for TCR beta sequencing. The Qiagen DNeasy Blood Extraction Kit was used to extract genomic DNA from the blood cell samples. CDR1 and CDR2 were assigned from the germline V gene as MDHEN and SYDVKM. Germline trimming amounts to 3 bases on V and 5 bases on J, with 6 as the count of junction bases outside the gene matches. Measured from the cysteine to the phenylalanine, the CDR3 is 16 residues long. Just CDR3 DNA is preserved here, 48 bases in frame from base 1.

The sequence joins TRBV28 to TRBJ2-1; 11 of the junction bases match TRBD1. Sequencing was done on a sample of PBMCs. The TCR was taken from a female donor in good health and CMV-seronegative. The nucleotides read TGTGCCAGCAGTTTGTTGGGACAGGGGGGAAACAATGAGCAGTTCTTC. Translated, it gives CASSLLGQGGNNEQFF.